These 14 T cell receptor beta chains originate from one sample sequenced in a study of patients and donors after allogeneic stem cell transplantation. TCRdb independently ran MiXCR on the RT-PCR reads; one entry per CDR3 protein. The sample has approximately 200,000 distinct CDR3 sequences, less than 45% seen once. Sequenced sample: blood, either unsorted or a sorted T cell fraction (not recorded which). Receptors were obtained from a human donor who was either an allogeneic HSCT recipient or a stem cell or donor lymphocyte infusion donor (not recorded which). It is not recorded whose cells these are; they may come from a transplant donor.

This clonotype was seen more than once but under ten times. The CDR3 sequence: CATSRAGTAGPNYGYTF. CDR3 sequence (DNA): TGTGCCACCAGCAGAGCTGGGACAGCCGGCCCTAACTATGGCTACACCTTC. V usage is TRBV15 and J usage is TRBJ1-2; 7 bases map to TRBD1. J was trimmed by 0 bases and V by 1 base; bases with no gene match: 8. This CDR3 has 17 residues. In germline, CDR1 is LNHNV, CDR2 YYDKDF (reference sequence). The variable domain in full, completed from reference TRBV15 and TRBJ1-2, reads DAMVIQNPRYQVTQFGKPVTLSCSQTLNHNVMYWYQQKSSQAPKLLFHYYDKDFNNEADTPDNFQSRRPNTSFCFLDIRSPGLGDTAMYLCATSRAGTAGPNYGYTFGSGTRLTVV.

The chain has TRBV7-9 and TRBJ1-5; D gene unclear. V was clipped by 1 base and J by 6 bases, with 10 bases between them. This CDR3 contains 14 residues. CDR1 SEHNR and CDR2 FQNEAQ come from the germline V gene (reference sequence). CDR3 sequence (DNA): TGTGCCAGCAGCTTAGAAGGTGGAAGTCAGCCCCAGCATTTT. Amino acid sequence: CASSLEGGSQPQHF.

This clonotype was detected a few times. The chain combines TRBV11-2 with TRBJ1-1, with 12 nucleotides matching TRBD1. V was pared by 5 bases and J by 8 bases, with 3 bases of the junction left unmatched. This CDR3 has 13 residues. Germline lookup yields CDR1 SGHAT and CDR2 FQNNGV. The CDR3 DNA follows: TGTGCCAGCAGCATCGGGACAGGGGGCGAAGCTTTCTTT. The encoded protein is CASSIGTGGEAFF. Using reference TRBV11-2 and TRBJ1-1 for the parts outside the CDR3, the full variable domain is EAGVAQSPRYKIIEKRQSVAFWCNPISGHATLYWYQQILGQGPKLLIQFQNNGVVDDSQLPKDRFSAERLKGVDSTLKIQPAKLEDSAVYLCASSIGTGGEAFFGQGTRLTVV.

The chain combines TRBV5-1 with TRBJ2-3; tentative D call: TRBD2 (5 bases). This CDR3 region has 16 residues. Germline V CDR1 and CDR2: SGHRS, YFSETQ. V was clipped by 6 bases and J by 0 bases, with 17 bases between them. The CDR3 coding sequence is TGCGCCAGCACCTCCGCCATAGCGCTTAGCACAGATACGCAGTATTTT. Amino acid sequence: CASTSAIALSTDTQYF.

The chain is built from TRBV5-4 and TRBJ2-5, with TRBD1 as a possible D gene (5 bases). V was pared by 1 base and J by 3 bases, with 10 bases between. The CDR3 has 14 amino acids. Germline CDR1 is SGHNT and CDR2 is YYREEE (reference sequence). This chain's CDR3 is CASSLSLGEETQYF. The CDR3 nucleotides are TGTGCCAGCAGCTTGAGCCTAGGGGAAGAGACCCAGTACTTC.

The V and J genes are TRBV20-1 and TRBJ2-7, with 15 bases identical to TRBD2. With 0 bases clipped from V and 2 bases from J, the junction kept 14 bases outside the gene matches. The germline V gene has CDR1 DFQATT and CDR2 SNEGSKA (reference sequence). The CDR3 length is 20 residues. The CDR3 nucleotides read TGCAGTGCTAGAGATATCCGAGGACTAGCGGGAGGGCCTCGCCCCTACGAGCAGTACTTC. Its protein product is CSARDIRGLAGGPRPYEQYF.

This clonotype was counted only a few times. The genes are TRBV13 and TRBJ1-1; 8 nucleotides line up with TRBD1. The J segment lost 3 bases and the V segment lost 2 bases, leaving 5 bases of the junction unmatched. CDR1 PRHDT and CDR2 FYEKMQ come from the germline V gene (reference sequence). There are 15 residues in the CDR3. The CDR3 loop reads CASSLQGAGDTEAFF. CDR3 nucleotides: TGTGCCAGCAGCTTACAGGGGGCTGGGGACACTGAAGCTTTCTTT.

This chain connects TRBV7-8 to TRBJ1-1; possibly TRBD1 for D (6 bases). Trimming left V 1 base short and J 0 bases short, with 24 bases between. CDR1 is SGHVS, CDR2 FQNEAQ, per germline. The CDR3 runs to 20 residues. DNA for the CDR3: TGTGCCAGCAGCTTAGAGTCCAGGGGAGATGACCTAGGCCTGAACACTGAAGCTTTCTTT. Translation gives CASSLESRGDDLGLNTEAFF.

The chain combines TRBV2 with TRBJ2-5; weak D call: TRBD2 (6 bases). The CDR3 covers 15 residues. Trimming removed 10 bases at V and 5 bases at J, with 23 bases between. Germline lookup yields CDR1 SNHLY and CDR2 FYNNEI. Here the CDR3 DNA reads TGTGCCATACCAGGGACTTATAGACCTCAGGAGACCCAGTACTTC. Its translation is CAIPGTYRPQETQYF.

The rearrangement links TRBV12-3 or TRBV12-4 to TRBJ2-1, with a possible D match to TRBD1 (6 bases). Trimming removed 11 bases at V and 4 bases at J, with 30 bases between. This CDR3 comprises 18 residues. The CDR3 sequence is CACGSAVRLPGHYNEQFF. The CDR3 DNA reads TGTGCCTGCGGGTCAGCTGTTAGACTCCCGGGACATTACAATGAGCAGTTCTTC.

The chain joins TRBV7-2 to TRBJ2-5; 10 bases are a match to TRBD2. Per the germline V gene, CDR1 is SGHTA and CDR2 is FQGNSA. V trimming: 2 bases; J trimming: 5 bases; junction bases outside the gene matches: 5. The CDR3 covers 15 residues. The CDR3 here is CASSLNRLAGETQYF. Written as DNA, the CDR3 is TGTGCCAGCAGCTTAAATCGACTAGCGGGCGAGACCCAGTACTTC.

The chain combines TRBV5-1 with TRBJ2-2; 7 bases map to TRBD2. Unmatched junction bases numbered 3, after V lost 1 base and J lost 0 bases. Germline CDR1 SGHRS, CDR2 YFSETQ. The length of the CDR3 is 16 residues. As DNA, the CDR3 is TGCGCCAGCAGCTTGCCCCTAGCGGCGAACACCGGGGAGCTGTTTTTT. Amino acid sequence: CASSLPLAANTGELFF.

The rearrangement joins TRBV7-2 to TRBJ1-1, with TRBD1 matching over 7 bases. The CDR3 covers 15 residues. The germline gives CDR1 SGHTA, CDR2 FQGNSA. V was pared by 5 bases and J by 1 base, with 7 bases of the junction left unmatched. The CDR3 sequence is CASSNGQAWNTEAFF. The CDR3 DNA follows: TGTGCCAGCAGCAACGGACAGGCCTGGAACACTGAAGCTTTCTTT.

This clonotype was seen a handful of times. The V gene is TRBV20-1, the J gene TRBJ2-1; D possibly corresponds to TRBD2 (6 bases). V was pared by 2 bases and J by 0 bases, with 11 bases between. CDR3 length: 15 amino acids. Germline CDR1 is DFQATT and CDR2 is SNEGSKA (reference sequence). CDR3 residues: CSARPRGSSYNEQFF. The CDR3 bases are TGCAGTGCTAGACCCCGGGGGAGCTCCTACAATGAGCAGTTCTTC.